The 19 T cell receptor beta chains presented below share a single source sample, sequenced in a study of persistence of HIV-infected CD4 T cells. No antigens are known for them. The stimulus was an HIV-1 Gag 15-mer peptide pool, 0.85 to 1 ug/peptide/mL. Sorted nonresponding memory CD4+ T cells were CD40L-negative, CD69-negative, CD45RO-high. This was the immunoSEQ version 4 assay in survey mode. Libraries were prepared by immunoSEQ multiplex PCR; TCRdb keeps only in-frame clonotypes and omits some of them. The sample has some 32,000 clones; 80% to 90% are singletons. The sequencing used CD4+ T cells sorted from PBMCs after approximately 19-hour stimulation, collected from a patient who received antiretroviral therapy. The receptors here all came from an adult woman with HIV who was CMV-seropositive.

The chain has TRBV13 and TRBJ2-5, with D possibly being TRBD2 (6 bases). The CDR3 has 14 residues. Looked up from germline, CDR1 is PRHDT and CDR2 is FYEKMQ (reference sequence). V was trimmed by 4 bases and J by 5 bases, leaving 14 bases between them. CDR3 amino acids: CASSSQAGAETQYF. CDR3 DNA: TGTGCCAGCAGCTCTCAAGCGGGTGCGGAGACCCAGTACTTC.

Judged by abundance, this clone is medium-sized. The chain carries TRBV10-3 and TRBJ2-2, with D maybe TRBD1 (6 bases). Looked up from germline, CDR1 is ENHRY and CDR2 is SYGVKD. With 0 bases removed from V and 0 bases from J, the gap between germline ends came to 17 bases. This CDR3 contains 19 residues. The CDR3 spells CAISESRTVVLTNTGELFF. In DNA, the CDR3 is TGTGCCATCAGTGAGTCAAGGACAGTGGTGTTGACGAACACCGGGGAGCTGTTTTTT.

The rearrangement joins TRBV4-3 to TRBJ1-1; D perhaps matches TRBD1 (5 bases). Germline CDR1 and CDR2: LGHNA and YSLEER. Trimming pared 0 bases from V and 8 bases from J, leaving 10 bases between. This CDR3 is built from 13 residues. The CDR3 reads CASSQDRNREAFF. The CDR3 nucleotides read TGCGCCAGCAGCCAAGATAGGAACAGGGAAGCTTTCTTT.

In its sample, this clone was seen a few times. The chain uses TRBV7-2 and TRBJ1-2; the match to TRBD1 covers 8 bases. Germline trimming cut 5 bases from V and 0 bases from J; bases unmatched to any gene: 2. Looked up from germline, CDR1 is SGHTA and CDR2 is FQGNSA. The CDR3 loop spans 14 amino acids. The CDR3: CASSTQGANYGYTF. CDR3 in DNA: TGTGCCAGCAGCACACAGGGGGCTAACTATGGCTACACCTTC.

This sequence joins TRBV27 and TRBJ2-2; the match to TRBD1 covers 8 bases. CDR3 length: 15 amino acids. The V segment lost 5 bases and the J segment 4 bases; nucleotides outside the gene matches: 6. From germline, CDR1 is MNHEY and CDR2 SMNVEV (reference sequence). As DNA, the CDR3 is TGTGCCAGCAGTACTCAGGGGGCGACCACCGGGGAGCTGTTTTTT. It yields the protein CASSTQGATTGELFF.

The chain uses TRBV6-1 and TRBJ1-3, with D possibly TRBD1 on 6 matching bases. CDR1 and CDR2 from the germline V gene are MNHNS and SASEGT. V lost 4 bases, J lost 0 bases, and 13 bases lay in between. The CDR3 covers 16 residues. Here the CDR3 reads CASSVGGGGSGNTIYF. CDR3 nucleotide sequence: TGTGCCAGCAGTGTGGGAGGAGGGGGCTCTGGAAACACCATATATTTT.

This chain uses TRBV7-9 with TRBJ2-3; D could derive from TRBD1 or TRBD2 (6 bases each). CDR1 and CDR2 from the germline V gene are SEHNR and FQNEAQ (reference sequence). The CDR3 consists of 17 residues. V lost 5 bases and J lost 3, with 21 bases in between. CDR3 loop: CASSPRGQGRGTDTQYF. DNA for the CDR3: TGTGCCAGCAGCCCCCGGGGGCAGGGCAGAGGTACAGATACGCAGTATTTT.

The J gene is TRBJ1-2, the V gene TRBV7-2; D ambiguous. CDR1 and CDR2 (germline): SGHTA, FQGNSA. V was clipped by 1 base and J by 4 bases, with 10 bases between them. This CDR3 spans 14 amino acids. CDR3 loop: CASSLGTETYGYTF. The CDR3 nucleotides read TGTGCCAGCAGCTTAGGAACAGAAACCTATGGCTACACCTTC.

CDR3: CASSQGTSGGDTQYF. DNA for the CDR3: TGTGCCAGCAGCCAAGGGACTAGCGGGGGCGATACGCAGTATTTT. The chain combines TRBV3-1 (or the pseudogene TRBV3-2) with TRBJ2-3, with TRBD2 matching 13 bases. The ends lost 1 base at V and 6 bases at J; junction bases unmatched: 1. Germline values: CDR1 LGHDT, CDR2 YNNKEL (reference sequence). The CDR3 sequence is 15 residues long.

The chain uses TRBV28 and TRBJ2-5, with no clear D. Trimming took off 6 bases at V and 4 bases at J, with 9 bases between the two ends. The germline V gene encodes CDR1 MDHEN and CDR2 SYDVKM. The CDR3 has 12 residues. In DNA form, the CDR3 reads TGTGCCAGCAGAGGGTCCCCAGAGACCCAGTACTTC. Amino acid sequence: CASRGSPETQYF.

For the CDR3, the DNA is TGTGCCAGCAGCCGCCCGAGTGGGAATGGAAACACCATATATTTT. This sequence encodes CASSRPSGNGNTIYF. This rearrangement joins TRBV7-9 to TRBJ1-3; no reliable D call. The germline CDR1 and CDR2 sequences are SEHNR and FQNEAQ (reference sequence). The CDR3 covers 15 residues. V was clipped by 5 bases and J by 3 bases, with 14 bases between them.

This CDR3 is CASRAHNEQFF. The DNA for the CDR3 is TGTGCCAGCAGGGCCCACAATGAGCAGTTCTTC. The chain recombines TRBV12-3 or TRBV12-4 with TRBJ2-1, with no clear D. CDR3 length: 11 amino acids. Trimming stripped 6 bases from V and 5 bases from J, with 5 bases between.

This chain connects TRBV19 to TRBJ1-6; D remains ambiguous. V lost 3 bases and J lost 9, with 9 bases in between. Germline V gene lookup returns CDR1 LNHDA and CDR2 SQIVND (reference sequence). This CDR3 comprises 13 residues. The DNA of the CDR3 is TGTGCCAGTAGTATTAGGGAATCTTCACCCCTCCACTTT. Translation gives CASSIRESSPLHF. The variable domain in full, completed from reference TRBV19 and TRBJ1-6, reads DGGITQSPKYLFRKEGQNVTLSCEQNLNHDAMYWYRQDPGQGLRLIYYSQIVNDFQKGDIAEGYSVSREKKESFPLTVTSAQKNPTAFYLCASSIRESSPLHFGNGTRLTVT.

The chain recombines TRBV18 with TRBJ2-2; the match to TRBD1 covers 11 bases. This CDR3 has 18 amino acids. J gave up 6 bases and V 5 bases, and 14 bases lay outside the gene matches. Germline V gene lookup returns CDR1 KGHSH and CDR2 LQKENI. The CDR3 DNA is TGTGCCAGCTCAAGTGAACCGCCCGGACAGGGGGCGGCCGGGGAGCTGTTTTTT. Residues: CASSSEPPGQGAAGELFF.

V usage is TRBV5-4 and J usage is TRBJ2-5; 7 nucleotides align to TRBD1. This CDR3 contains 15 residues. Germline V gives CDR1 SGHNT, CDR2 YYREEE (reference sequence). V shed 0 bases, J shed 2 bases, and the junction held 4 bases outside the gene matches. The CDR3 nucleotides read TGTGCCAGCAGCTTGGGAGGGGGCGGACAAGAGACCCAGTACTTC. It is translated as CASSLGGGGQETQYF.

The chain joins TRBV18 to TRBJ1-2, with D unresolved. With 3 bases removed from V and 4 bases from J, the gap between germline ends came to 12 bases. Germline V lookup: CDR1 KGHSH, CDR2 LQKENI. CDR3 length: 14 residues. The CDR3 reads CASSPEGTPYGYTF. CDR3 bases: TGTGCCAGCTCACCGGAAGGCACTCCCTATGGCTACACCTTC. The full variable domain, with the rest looked up from reference TRBV18 and TRBJ1-2, is NAGVMQNPRHLVRRRGQEARLRCSPMKGHSHVYWYRQLPEEGLKFMVYLQKENIIDESGMPKERFSAEFPKEGPSILRIQQVVRGDSAAYFCASSPEGTPYGYTFGSGTRLTVV.

In its sample, this clone was seen once. The chain links TRBV7-2 to TRBJ1-1; D may be TRBD1 (6 bases). The germline V gene has CDR1 SGHTA and CDR2 FQGNSA. With 3 bases removed from V and 1 base from J, the gap between germline ends came to 12 bases. The CDR3 loop spans 15 amino acids. CDR3 nucleotides: TGTGCCAGCAGCTTGGGTGGACAGTGGAACACTGAAGCTTTCTTT. Its translation: CASSLGGQWNTEAFF.

The chain combines TRBV19 with TRBJ1-5, with D perhaps TRBD1 (6 bases). Germline V gene data show CDR1 as LNHDA and CDR2 as SQIVND (reference sequence). V dropped 5 bases and J dropped 2 bases, with 10 bases sitting between them. The length of the CDR3 is 14 residues. This CDR3 reads CASSGQPRNQPQHF. CDR3 nucleotides: TGTGCCAGTAGTGGACAGCCTCGCAATCAGCCCCAGCATTTT. Full variable domain (rest looked up from reference TRBV19 and TRBJ1-5): DGGITQSPKYLFRKEGQNVTLSCEQNLNHDAMYWYRQDPGQGLRLIYYSQIVNDFQKGDIAEGYSVSREKKESFPLTVTSAQKNPTAFYLCASSGQPRNQPQHFGDGTRLSIL.

The chain uses TRBV7-2 and TRBJ2-7; TRBD2 matches 14 bases. The CDR3 is 16 amino acids. J lost 5 bases, V lost 4 bases, and 7 bases had no gene match. Germline V gives CDR1 SGHTA, CDR2 FQGNSA. CDR3 in DNA: TGTGCCAGCAGCTCCCGGACTAGCGGGGGGCCCCACGAGCAGTACTTC. Protein product: CASSSRTSGGPHEQYF.